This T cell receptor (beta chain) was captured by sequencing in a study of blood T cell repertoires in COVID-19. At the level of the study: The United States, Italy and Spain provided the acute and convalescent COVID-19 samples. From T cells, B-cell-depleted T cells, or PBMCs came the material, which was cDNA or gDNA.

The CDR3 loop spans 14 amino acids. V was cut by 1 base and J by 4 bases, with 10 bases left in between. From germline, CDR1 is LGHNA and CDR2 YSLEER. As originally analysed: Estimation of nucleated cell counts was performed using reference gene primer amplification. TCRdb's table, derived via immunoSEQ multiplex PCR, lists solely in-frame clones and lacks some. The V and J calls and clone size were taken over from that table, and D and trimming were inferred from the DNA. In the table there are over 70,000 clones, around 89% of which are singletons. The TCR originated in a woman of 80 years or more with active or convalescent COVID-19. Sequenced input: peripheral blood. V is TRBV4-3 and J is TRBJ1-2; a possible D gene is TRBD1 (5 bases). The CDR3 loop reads CASSQGTDSYGYTF. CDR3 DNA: TGCGCCAGCAGCCAAGGAACTGACAGCTATGGCTACACCTTC.